These T cell receptor beta chains were read from a single sample in a study of blood T cell repertoires in COVID-19. Here immunoSEQ multiplex PCR was the method, and the copy in TCRdb shows in-frame clones only, minus some. This sample has roughly 170,000 clones; approximately 86% occur once, and the top ten carry 2.7%. The sample was peripheral blood. These receptors all come from a man aged 40-49 years with active or convalescent COVID-19. Both conserved end residues are part of each CDR3. A D gene is named only where the DNA matches it firmly.

>.|TRBJ1-2|TRBV30
CAWSRLSGGYTF
>.|TRBJ1-5|TRBV4-1
CASSQDRQGSNQPQHF
>TRBD2|TRBJ2-7|TRBV11-3
CASSPGAGSEQYF
>.|TRBJ1-3|TRBV4-3
CASSRKQGNTIYF
>.|TRBJ1-5|TRBV15
CATSRERDWQPQHF
>TRBD2|TRBJ2-5|TRBV5-1
CASQQTSGGYETQYF
>TRBD1|TRBJ1-2|TRBV5-1
CASSLGGTGEGYTF
>TRBD2|TRBJ2-5|TRBV5-1
CASSLRPGGREETQYF
>.|TRBJ1-2|TRBV18
CASSLNRDGYTF
>.|TRBJ2-7|TRBV7-8
CASSLVAGPEEQYF
>.|TRBJ1-4|TRBV6-4
CASSDSKGRVNEKLFF
>.|TRBJ2-7|TRBV5-1
CASSQGGLYEQYF
>TRBD1|TRBJ1-2|TRBV10-3
CAISGQGPNYGYTF
>TRBD2|TRBJ2-1|TRBV7-3
CASSPAGTSGANEQFF
>TRBD2|TRBJ2-2|TRBV19
CASTFRSGGNTGELFF
>.|TRBJ2-2|TRBV4-3
CASSWAPGRESGELFF
>TRBD2|TRBJ2-3|TRBV11-2
CASSTGTSFATDTQYF
>.|TRBJ2-7|TRBV9
CASSVGGLGNYEQYF
>TRBD1|TRBJ1-2|TRBV9
CASSAGTGPYGYTF
>.|TRBJ2-3|TRBV11-2
CASSLRGAGTDTQYF
>TRBD2|TRBJ2-2|TRBV3-1/TRBV3-2
CASSPLAGTNTGELFF
>.|TRBJ1-1|TRBV11-3
CASSLEQGSEAFF
>.|TRBJ1-1|TRBV7-3
CASSYQGNTEAFF
>.|TRBJ1-6|TRBV5-4
CASSLVNGDRTSPLHF